The next 4 T cell receptor beta chains were all read from a single sample in a study of T cell responses to AZD1222 COVID-19 vaccine. Here immunoSEQ multiplex PCR was the method, and the copy in TCRdb shows in-frame clones only, minus some. The sample consists of approximately 160,000 clones, 92% of them appearing once. Sequenced material: peripheral blood, taken 28 days after the second AZD1222 dose. The source is an adult who received the AZD1222 COVID-19 vaccine.

The V and J genes are TRBV27 and TRBJ1-1; D not certain. Per the germline V gene, CDR1 is MNHEY and CDR2 is SMNVEV (reference sequence). V lost 5 bases and J 11 bases, leaving 21 bases between the germline ends. The CDR3 runs to 14 residues. CDR3 protein: CASSAYPGSMGAFF. The CDR3 region has the DNA TGTGCCAGCAGTGCCTATCCAGGATCGATGGGGGCTTTCTTT.

The genes are TRBV27 and TRBJ2-7; 10 nucleotides align to TRBD1. V lost 2 bases, J lost 4 bases, and 5 bases stayed unmatched. This CDR3 is 15 amino acids long. CDR1 and CDR2 from the germline V gene are MNHEY and SMNVEV (reference sequence). CDR3 residues: CASSLRGTGEYEQYF. CDR3 coding DNA: TGTGCCAGCAGTTTACGCGGGACAGGGGAGTACGAGCAGTACTTC.

This clone was recorded only once. V and J are TRBV3-1 (or the pseudogene TRBV3-2) and TRBJ2-4; maybe TRBD1 (5 bases). CDR1 and CDR2 from the germline V gene are LGHDT and YNNKEL (reference sequence). The CDR3 length is 12 residues. The V gene lost 0 bases and the J gene lost 8 bases, with 5 bases spanning the gap. This CDR3 reads CASSQDRDIQYF. The CDR3 DNA sequence: TGTGCCAGCAGCCAAGACAGGGACATTCAGTACTTC.

The chain couples TRBV5-6 to TRBJ1-6; tentative D call: TRBD1 (5 bases). The germline gives CDR1 SGHDT, CDR2 YYEEEE. The V gene lost 6 bases and the J gene lost 0 bases, with 13 bases spanning the gap. This CDR3 contains 16 residues. DNA for the CDR3: TGTGCCAGCACCAGACAGCTCAGCTCCTATAATTCACCCCTCCACTTT. The encoded protein is CASTRQLSSYNSPLHF.